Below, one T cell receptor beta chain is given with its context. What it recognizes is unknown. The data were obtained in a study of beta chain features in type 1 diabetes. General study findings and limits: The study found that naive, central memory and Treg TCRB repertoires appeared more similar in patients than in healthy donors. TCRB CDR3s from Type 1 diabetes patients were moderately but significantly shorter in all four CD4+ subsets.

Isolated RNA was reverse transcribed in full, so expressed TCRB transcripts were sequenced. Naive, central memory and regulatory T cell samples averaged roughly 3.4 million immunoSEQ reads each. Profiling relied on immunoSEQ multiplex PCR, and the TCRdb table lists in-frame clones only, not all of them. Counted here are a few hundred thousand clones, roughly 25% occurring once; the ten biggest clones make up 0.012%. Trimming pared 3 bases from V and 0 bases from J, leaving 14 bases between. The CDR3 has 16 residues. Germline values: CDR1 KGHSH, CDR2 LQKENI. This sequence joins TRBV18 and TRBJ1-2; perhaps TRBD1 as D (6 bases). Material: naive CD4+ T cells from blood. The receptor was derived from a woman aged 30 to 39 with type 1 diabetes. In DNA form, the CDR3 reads TGTGCCAGCTCACCCGTACAGGGAACCCCTAACTATGGCTACACCTTC. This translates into CASSPVQGTPNYGYTF.